This entry features one TCR beta chain sequence. Its antigen remains unknown. Per the germline V gene, CDR1 is SQVTM and CDR2 is ANQGSEA. CDR3 size: 11 residues. The source of the sample is a study of a mutant IDH1 vaccine in newly diagnosed glioma. Study at large: The patients received vaccinations eight times, in weeks 1, 3, 5, 7, 11, 15, 19 and 23. Treated individuals were around 60% male and approximately 38% female, averaging roughly 40 years of age. Those enrolled had earlier been treated with radiotherapy, temozolomide, or both, mostly both.

Specified time point: week 5, during vaccination. Vaccinated patients received 300 ug of mutant IDH1 20-mer peptide per dose, with topical imiquimod. The assay was immunoSEQ multiplex PCR, and TCRdb's table has in-frame clones only and misses some. The table lists 75,000 to 85,000 clones, roughly nine tenths of them singletons, with under 0.7% in the top ten. Specimen: PBMCs, collected from a glioma patient whose treatment included an IDH1 peptide vaccine. The chain is built from TRBV29-1 and TRBJ2-2, with D unclear. This clonotype was obtained from a woman aged 45-60 years with glioma. CDR3 in amino acids: CSASDTGELFF. In DNA, the CDR3 is TGCAGTGCATCGGACACCGGGGAGCTGTTTTTT.